This TCR beta chain was identified in a study of blood T cell repertoires in COVID-19. Authors' processing steps: Cell counts per sample came from amplifying reference gene primers. Only in-frame clones appear in the TCRdb table, and some are missing; sequencing was by immunoSEQ multiplex PCR. From that table come the V and J calls and clone size; the DNA was used to work out D and trimming. Here the sample spans 300,000 to 400,000 clones, around 87% being singletons. This CDR3 has 16 amino acids. Germline CDR1 and CDR2: MNHNS and SASEGT. Trimming shortened V by 2 bases and J by 7 bases, and 15 bases separated the two germline ends.

The TCR originated in a woman in her sixties with COVID-19, enrolled during active disease. Sequencing was performed on peripheral blood. The J gene is TRBJ1-6, the V gene TRBV6-1, with TRBD1 as a possible D gene (5 bases). Written as DNA, the CDR3 is TGTGCCAGCAGTGAAAGGTGGAGGGGTGACAATTCACCCCTCCACTTT. This codes for CASSERWRGDNSPLHF.